This T cell receptor beta chain appears in the sequencing data of a study of T cell responses to AZD1222 COVID-19 vaccine. This CDR3 has 16 residues. V lost 3 bases, J lost 0 bases, and 12 bases lay in between. Germline CDR1 and CDR2: MDHEN and SYDVKM. Method: immunoSEQ multiplex PCR; TCRdb's copy keeps in-frame clones and lacks some. There are approximately 140,000 clones in the sample; under 95% occur only once, and more than 3% lies in the top ten. The origin of this receptor is an adult who received the AZD1222 COVID-19 vaccine. The specimen was peripheral blood, collected 28 days after the second AZD1222 dose. The chain recombines TRBV28 with TRBJ1-5; the D is unclear. The CDR3 here is CASSFSGRASNQPQHF. The DNA for the CDR3 is TGTGCCAGCAGTTTTTCCGGGAGGGCTAGCAATCAGCCCCAGCATTTT.